The TCR beta chain under discussion was sequenced for a study of T cell changes during pregnancy in multiple sclerosis. Generated by immunoSEQ multiplex PCR, the TCRdb table keeps only in-frame clones and is missing some. The table shows 40,000 to 60,000 clones, with 85% to 95% occurring only once. The CDR3 extends over 13 amino acids. Trimming stripped 5 bases from V and 2 bases from J, with 9 bases between. The germline CDR1 and CDR2 sequences are SEHNR and FQNEAQ (reference sequence). The clonotype originates from a female donor with multiple sclerosis, enrolled in a pregnancy study. The chain uses TRBV7-9 and TRBJ1-2; TRBD1 might be the D (5 bases). The sample consisted of CD4+ T cells from peripheral blood mononuclear cells, taken in the third trimester of pregnancy. CDR3 nucleotide sequence: TGTGCCAGCAGCGCGACAGTAAACTATGGCTACACCTTC. It encodes CASSATVNYGYTF. Full variable domain (outside the CDR3, taken from reference TRBV7-9 and TRBJ1-2): DTGVSQNPRHKITKRGQNVTFRCDPISEHNRLYWYRQTLGQGPEFLTYFQNEAQLEKSRLLSDRFSAERPKGSFSTLEIQRTEQGDSAMYLCASSATVNYGYTFGSGTRLTVV.